The 27 T cell receptor beta chains below all came from one sample that was sequenced in a study of CD8 T cells in Susac syndrome. Random-hexamer reverse transcription was applied to roughly 0.5 to 1 ug RNA. TCRdb re-analysed the immunoSEQ multiplex PCR reads in MiXCR, keeping a single row per CDR3 protein. The table includes around 45,000 distinct CDR3 sequences, roughly 92% detected once. Specimen: CD8+ T cells from PBMCs. These receptors originate from a human donor in good health.

The V call is TRBV4-1, the J call TRBJ2-7; 15 bases match TRBD2. Germline V CDR1 and CDR2: MGHRA, YSYEKL. The junction had 1 base not matched to a gene; V was cut back by 4 bases and J by 3 bases. The CDR3 runs to 15 residues. CDR3 nucleotides: TGCGCCAGCAGCCGGACTAGCGGGAGGGACTACGAGCAGTACTTC. Translating gives CASSRTSGRDYEQYF.

The chain is built from TRBV5-1 and TRBJ2-1; D gene unclear. The length of the CDR3 is 12 residues. Per the germline V gene, CDR1 is SGHRS and CDR2 is YFSETQ. Trimming removed 0 bases from V and 6 bases from J, with 4 bases in between. CDR3 amino acids: CASSLEPNEQFF. The CDR3 coding sequence is TGCGCCAGCAGCTTGGAACCCAATGAGCAGTTCTTC.

The chain joins TRBV12-3 or TRBV12-4 to TRBJ2-1; D call uncertain. V dropped 3 bases and J dropped 0 bases, with 6 bases sitting between them. The CDR3 loop spans 14 amino acids. CDR3 sequence reads: CASSFDTSYNEQFF. DNA for the CDR3: TGTGCCAGCAGTTTCGACACCTCCTACAATGAGCAGTTCTTC.

The chain employs TRBV7-2 and TRBJ2-7; TRBD2 agrees at 12 bases. The V gene's germline CDR1 is SGHTA and CDR2 FQGNSA. The V and J ends lost 6 bases and 3 bases, in that order; junction bases with no gene match: 6. The CDR3 covers 15 residues. The CDR3 DNA follows: TGTGCCAGCAGGCCGACTAGCGGGAGAATCTACGAGCAGTACTTC. It is translated as CASRPTSGRIYEQYF. Variable domain in full (rest from reference TRBV7-2 and TRBJ2-7): GAGVSQSPSNKVTEKGKDVELRCDPISGHTALYWYRQSLGQGLEFLIYFQGNSAPDKSGLPSDRFSAERTGGSVSTLTIQRTQQEDSAVYLCASRPTSGRIYEQYFGPGTRLTVT.

V and J are TRBV15 and TRBJ1-5; 7 positions match TRBD1. Per germline, CDR1 LNHNV and CDR2 YYDKDF (reference sequence). The trim removed 0 bases at V and 3 bases at J, leaving 8 bases unmatched. CDR3 length equals 17 residues. The CDR3: CATSRDSLDRNNQPQHF. As DNA, the CDR3 is TGTGCCACCAGCAGAGATTCTCTGGACAGGAACAATCAGCCCCAGCATTTT.

CDR3 loop: CASSRRLAGPQETQYF. Here the CDR3 DNA reads TGTGCCAGCAGCAGACGACTAGCGGGACCCCAAGAGACCCAGTACTTC. The chain employs TRBV13 and TRBJ2-5; 11 bases are a match to TRBD2. In germline, CDR1 is PRHDT, CDR2 FYEKMQ (reference sequence). CDR3 length: 16 residues. Trimming removed 5 bases from V and 1 base from J; junction bases left unmatched: 6. Looking up the rest from reference TRBV13 and TRBJ2-5 gives the full variable domain: AAGVIQSPRHLIKEKRETATLKCYPIPRHDTVYWYQQGPGQDPQFLISFYEKMQSDKGSIPDRFSAQQFSDYHSELNMSSLELGDSALYFCASSRRLAGPQETQYFGPGTRLLVL.

The chain is built from TRBV27 and TRBJ2-7; 10 bases fit TRBD2. The length of the CDR3 is 14 residues. From germline, CDR1 is MNHEY and CDR2 SMNVEV (reference sequence). V lost 2 bases, J lost 3 bases, and 1 base stayed unmatched. CDR3 sequence: CASSLSGRDYEQYF. The CDR3 region has the DNA TGTGCCAGCAGTTTAAGCGGGAGGGACTACGAGCAGTACTTC.

CDR3 coding DNA: TGTGCCAGCAGTGGCGATCATTATACCGGACAAAAAGTCCAAGAGACCCAGTACTTC. It translates to CASSGDHYTGQKVQETQYF. The V gene is TRBV2, the J gene TRBJ2-5; tentatively, D is TRBD1 (5 bases). Trimming stripped 4 bases from V and 1 base from J, with 25 bases between. The CDR3 length is 19 residues. Germline CDR1 is SNHLY and CDR2 is FYNNEI.

The rearrangement links TRBV6-6 to TRBJ2-7, with a weak D call TRBD2 (5 bases). This CDR3 comprises 14 residues. Per the germline V gene, CDR1 is MNHNY and CDR2 is SVGAGI (reference sequence). V was pared by 5 bases and J by 2 bases, with 13 bases between. The CDR3 region has the DNA TGTGCCAGCAGTGAGCGGAGCCTAACCTACGAGCAGTACTTC. It specifies CASSERSLTYEQYF.

This clonotype appeared a single time. V gene TRBV14 combines with J gene TRBJ1-1; D is possibly TRBD1 (5 bases). This CDR3 has 14 residues. V was trimmed by 2 bases and J by 1 base, leaving 8 bases between them. Germline loops: CDR1 SGHDN, CDR2 FVKESK. CDR3 coding DNA: TGTGCCAGCAGCCAACTGGACACGAACACTGAAGCTTTCTTT. Its protein product is CASSQLDTNTEAFF.

The rearrangement uses TRBV6-5 and TRBJ2-7, with no clear D. V was shortened by 6 bases and J by 3 bases, with 6 bases between the two germline ends. Per the germline V gene, CDR1 is MNHEY and CDR2 is SVGAGI. The CDR3 runs to 11 residues. The chain's CDR3 is CASRKVYEQYF. The CDR3 DNA reads TGTGCCAGCAGGAAGGTCTACGAGCAGTACTTC.

Points on this clonotype: The germline gene is not matched at one end of the junction; a read error may be the cause. This sequence joins TRBV7-7 and TRBJ2-5, with 11 nucleotides matching TRBD2. This CDR3 has 19 residues. Looked up from germline, CDR1 is SSHAT and CDR2 is FNYEAQ (reference sequence). As DNA, the CDR3 is TGTGCTAGCAGCTTACGGGCTAGCGGGAGGCTAGGAGGGCAAGAGACCCAGTACTTC. Translated: CASSLRASGRLGGQETQYF. Full variable domain (remainder filled in from reference TRBV7-7 and TRBJ2-5): GAGVSQSPRYKVTKRGQDVTLRCDPISSHATLYWYQQALGQGPEFLTYFNYEAQPDKSGLPSDRFSAERPEGSISTLTIQRTEQRDSAMYRCASSLRASGRLGGQETQYFGPGTRLLVL.

The chain carries TRBV27 and TRBJ2-1; TRBD2 might be the D (6 bases). CDR3 length: 16 residues. Germline CDR1 reads MNHEY; CDR2 reads SMNVEV (reference sequence). Deletions cut 3 bases from V and 4 bases from J, with 16 bases between. CDR3 DNA: TGTGCCAGCAGTTTCCAGCGGGTTATCGAATACAATGAGCAGTTCTTC. This translates into CASSFQRVIEYNEQFF.

This clonotype was observed a single time. The CDR3 sequence: CASSLGGQLLMNTEAFF. CDR3 sequence (DNA): TGTGCCAGCAGCTTAGGTGGACAGCTTTTAATGAACACTGAAGCTTTCTTT. This chain joins TRBV7-6 and TRBJ1-1; the D gene is possibly TRBD1 (6 bases). Trimming took off 1 base at V and 0 bases at J, with 15 bases between the two ends. Germline CDR1 reads SGHVS; CDR2 reads FNYEAQ. The CDR3 consists of 17 residues.

For the CDR3, the DNA is TGTGCCAGCAGCTTGTTCGGGGTCAATGAGCAGTTCTTC. Residues: CASSLFGVNEQFF. The V call is TRBV7-8, the J call TRBJ2-1, with a weak D call TRBD2 (5 bases). V lost 3 bases to trimming and J lost 6 bases, with 9 bases between them. Germline assignment: CDR1 SGHVS and CDR2 FQNEAQ. The CDR3 covers 13 residues.

This clonotype was observed a single time. The rearrangement links TRBV27 to TRBJ1-3; tentative D call: TRBD1 (5 bases). Germline assignment: CDR1 MNHEY and CDR2 SMNVEV (reference sequence). There are 15 residues in the CDR3. V was trimmed by 6 bases and J by 2 bases, leaving 14 bases between them. The CDR3 DNA reads as TGTGCCAGCAGCGTCGGGGGTAGGACTGGAAACACCATATATTTT. Its protein is CASSVGGRTGNTIYF.

The V call is TRBV7-8, the J call TRBJ2-1; D may be TRBD2 (5 bases). The CDR3 is 14 residues long. The germline V gene has CDR1 SGHVS and CDR2 FQNEAQ. The V end was cut by 6 bases, the J end by 7 bases, with 16 bases between. Here the CDR3 DNA reads TGTGCCAGCAGTTTTCGGGGAAACGGGAATGAGCAGTTCTTC. This gives the protein CASSFRGNGNEQFF.

J is TRBJ2-3 and V is TRBV5-1, with TRBD1 matching 8 bases. The CDR3 totals 14 residues. Germline V gene sequence: CDR1 SGHRS, CDR2 YFSETQ. V lost 4 bases to trimming and J lost 6 bases; unmatched junction nucleotides: 7. CDR3 DNA: TGCGCCAGCAGCCCGGGACAGGTCGGGGATACGCAGTATTTT. Its protein product is CASSPGQVGDTQYF.

The J gene is TRBJ1-1, the V gene TRBV27; D is undetermined. This CDR3 has 14 residues. CDR1 and CDR2 from the germline V gene are MNHEY and SMNVEV (reference sequence). Trimming cost V 8 bases and J 2 bases, with 15 bases left between them. CDR3 DNA: TGTGCCAGCCGACCGGTGGAGTTAAACACTGAAGCTTTCTTT. Protein product: CASRPVELNTEAFF.

This chain connects TRBV13 to TRBJ2-1; 7 nucleotides align to TRBD1. CDR3 size: 15 residues. V lost 3 bases to trimming and J lost 0 bases; unmatched junction nucleotides: 2. Germline-derived CDR1 and CDR2 are PRHDT and FYEKMQ (reference sequence). The CDR3 region is CASSFGDSSYNEQFF. The DNA for the CDR3 is TGTGCCAGCAGCTTTGGGGACAGCTCCTACAATGAGCAGTTCTTC.

This rearrangement joins TRBV27 to TRBJ2-7; TRBD1 might be the D (5 bases). Trimming removed 0 bases at V and 5 bases at J, with 17 bases between. Germline CDR1 and CDR2: MNHEY and SMNVEV (reference sequence). The CDR3 sequence is 16 residues long. CDR3 amino acids: CASSLSRASGKHEQYF. CDR3 DNA sequence: TGTGCCAGCAGTTTATCCAGGGCGTCAGGGAAACACGAGCAGTACTTC.

This chain uses TRBV6-5 with TRBJ1-1; D not certain. This CDR3 spans 14 amino acids. Per germline, CDR1 MNHEY and CDR2 SVGAGI. The germline V and J ends were trimmed by 0 bases and 4 bases, with 9 bases remaining between them. The CDR3 is CASSYSEGVTEAFF. CDR3 DNA sequence: TGTGCCAGCAGTTACTCGGAGGGAGTCACTGAAGCTTTCTTT.

The chain is built from TRBV5-6 and TRBJ2-1; no clear D gene. Per germline, CDR1 SGHDT and CDR2 YYEEEE. The length of the CDR3 is 12 residues. V lost 0 bases and J lost 7, with 5 bases in between. CDR3 region: CASSLAENEQFF. The CDR3 DNA reads as TGTGCCAGCAGCTTGGCAGAAAATGAGCAGTTCTTC.

This clonotype has just one count. V and J are TRBV5-4 and TRBJ2-7, with 8 bases that match TRBD2. After removal of 1 base from V and 2 bases from J, the junction contained 11 bases not matched to a gene. Germline V gene sequence: CDR1 SGHNT, CDR2 YYREEE (reference sequence). The CDR3 runs 17 residues. Here the CDR3 reads CASSLTPGLAEPYEQYF. The CDR3 nucleotides read TGTGCCAGCAGCTTGACCCCCGGACTAGCAGAACCCTACGAGCAGTACTTC.

The chain uses TRBV12-3 or TRBV12-4 and TRBJ2-7; D is uncertain. V was cut by 3 bases and J by 2 bases, with 8 bases left in between. The CDR3 length is 13 residues. This CDR3 reads CASSFSVPYEQYF. The CDR3 bases are TGTGCCAGCAGTTTCTCCGTCCCCTACGAGCAGTACTTC.

This chain uses TRBV25-1 with TRBJ2-2; 7 nucleotides match TRBD1. The CDR3 is 16 residues long. J was trimmed by 4 bases and V by 1 base; bases with no gene match: 6. Germline V gives CDR1 MGHDK, CDR2 SYGVNS. This chain's CDR3 is CASSESKDRITGELFF. The CDR3 DNA sequence: TGTGCCAGCAGTGAATCGAAGGACAGGATCACCGGGGAGCTGTTTTTT.

The genes are TRBV10-2 and TRBJ2-5; D unclear. V was shortened by 5 bases and J by 5 bases, with 12 bases between the two germline ends. Per germline, CDR1 WSHSY and CDR2 SAAADI. The CDR3 has 13 residues. In DNA, the CDR3 is TGCGCCAGCAGTATTGGGGTTTTGGAGACCCAGTACTTC. It yields the protein CASSIGVLETQYF.